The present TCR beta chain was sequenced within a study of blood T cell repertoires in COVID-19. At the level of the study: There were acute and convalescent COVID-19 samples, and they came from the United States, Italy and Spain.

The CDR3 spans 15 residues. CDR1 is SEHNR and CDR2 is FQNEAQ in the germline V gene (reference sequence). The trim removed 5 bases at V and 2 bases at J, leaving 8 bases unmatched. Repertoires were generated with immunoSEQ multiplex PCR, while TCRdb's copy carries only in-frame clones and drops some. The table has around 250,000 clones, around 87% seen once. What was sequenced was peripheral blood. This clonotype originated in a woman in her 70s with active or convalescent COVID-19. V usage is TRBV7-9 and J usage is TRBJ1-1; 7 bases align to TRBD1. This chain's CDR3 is CASSPTGRSNTEAFF. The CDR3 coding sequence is TGTGCCAGCAGCCCGACAGGGAGGAGTAACACTGAAGCTTTCTTT.